This TCR beta chain was observed in a study of cytomegalovirus exposure and HLA in healthy donors. This clone occurred once. With 1 base removed from V and 9 bases from J, the gap between germline ends came to 10 bases. CDR1 is LGHNA, CDR2 YSLEER, per germline. This CDR3 contains 14 residues. Researchers ran the PCR with 60 Vbeta and 13 Jbeta primers. The method was immunoSEQ multiplex PCR; TCRdb's version includes in-frame clones alone and lacks a portion of them. The repertoire holds 85,000 to 110,000 clones, with about 71% as singletons. The chain couples TRBV4-3 to TRBJ1-6; no reliable D call. The sequencing sample was made of PBMCs. This receptor was identified in a woman aged 50 to 60 in good health and CMV-seronegative. The CDR3 loop reads CASSQVPHFSPLHF. The DNA for the CDR3 is TGCGCCAGCAGCCAAGTCCCACATTTTTCACCCCTCCACTTT.